This note documents a single T cell receptor beta chain sequence. Its target is unknown. Trimming removed 1 base from V and 4 bases from J; junction bases left unmatched: 4. Germline CDR1 and CDR2: LGHNA and YSLEER. This CDR3 is built from 14 residues. The cohort excluded patients with autoimmune disease history or systemic immunosuppression. Assay: immunoSEQ multiplex PCR; the TCRdb copy retains only in-frame clones and omits some. The sample consists of roughly 120,000 clones, 85% to 90% of them appearing once. This entry is derived from a study of OX40 agonist ivuxolimab in advanced cancers. Notes on the study in general: Relatively little clonal expansion, among the lowest observed, appeared in partial responders at 0.1-3.0 mg/kg. The study did not work out the antigen specificity of the expanded peripheral T cells.

The sample in question was CD4+ or CD8+ T cells sorted from blood, obtained in a trial of the OX40 agonist ivuxolimab. The receptor comes from an adult with an advanced solid tumor such as melanoma, head and neck, liver or kidney cancer. The V gene is TRBV4-3, the J gene TRBJ2-7, with 7 bases that match TRBD2. In nucleotides, the CDR3 is TGCGCCAGCAGCCAAGTAATGGGAGGGTACGAGCAGTACTTC. Protein product: CASSQVMGGYEQYF.